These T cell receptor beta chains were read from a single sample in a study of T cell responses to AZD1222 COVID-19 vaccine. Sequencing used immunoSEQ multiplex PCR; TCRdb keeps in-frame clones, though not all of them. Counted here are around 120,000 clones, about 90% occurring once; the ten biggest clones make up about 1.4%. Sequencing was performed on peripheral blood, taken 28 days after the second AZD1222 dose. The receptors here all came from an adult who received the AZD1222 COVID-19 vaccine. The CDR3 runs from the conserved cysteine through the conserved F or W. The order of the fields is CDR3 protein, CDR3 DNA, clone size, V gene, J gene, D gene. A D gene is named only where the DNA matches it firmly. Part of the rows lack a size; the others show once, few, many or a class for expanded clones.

CAISAGGGNRNSPLHF	TGTGCCATCAGTGCGGGAGGGGGCAATCGGAATTCACCCCTCCACTTT	.	TRBV10-3	TRBJ1-6	TRBD1
CASTEGISGSFGETQYF	TGTGCCAGCACCGAAGGGATTAGCGGGAGCTTTGGGGAGACCCAGTACTTC	.	TRBV2	TRBJ2-5	TRBD2
CATSDPPRNEQYF	TGTGCCACCAGTGACCCTCCTCGTAACGAGCAGTACTTC	.	TRBV24-1	TRBJ2-7	.
CSAGYNEQYF	TGCAGTGCTGGGTATAACGAGCAGTACTTC	once	TRBV20-1	TRBJ2-7	.
CASSHPGQGVGNSPLHF	TGCGCCAGCAGCCATCCTGGGCAGGGGGTTGGTAATTCACCCCTCCACTTT	.	TRBV4-1	TRBJ1-6	TRBD1
CASSQGIRDTDTQYF	TGCGCCAGCAGCCAAGGGATTCGGGACACAGATACGCAGTATTTT	.	TRBV4-1	TRBJ2-3	.
CASTFGGIAEAFF	TGTGCCAGCACTTTTGGAGGGATCGCTGAAGCTTTCTTT	few	TRBV28	TRBJ1-1	.
CASSLSGLAGANEQFF	TGTGCCAGCAGTTTATCGGGACTAGCGGGAGCCAATGAGCAGTTCTTC	.	TRBV28	TRBJ2-1	TRBD2
CASSALKGARAYEQYF	TGTGCCAGCAGTGCTCTGAAGGGGGCGCGGGCCTACGAGCAGTACTTC	few	TRBV28	TRBJ2-7	TRBD1
CASSILRGGNEQFF	TGTGCCAGTAGTATCCTCCGCGGGGGCAATGAGCAGTTCTTC	.	TRBV19	TRBJ2-1	TRBD2
CASSSTGGRNTIYF	TGTGCCAGCAGCTCCACAGGGGGCCGAAACACCATATATTTT	few	TRBV5-5	TRBJ1-3	TRBD1
CASSDRGHQPQHF	TGTGCCAGCAGTGACAGGGGACATCAGCCCCAGCATTTT	.	TRBV2	TRBJ1-5	.
CASMGQGAVAEAFF	TGTGCCAGTATGGGACAGGGGGCGGTCGCTGAAGCTTTCTTT	once	TRBV19	TRBJ1-1	TRBD1
CASSLFLRDRGSYGYTF	TGTGCCAGCAGTTTATTCCTCCGGGACAGGGGTTCCTATGGCTACACCTTC	.	TRBV28	TRBJ1-2	TRBD1
CASSLIVANEQFF	TGTGCCAGCAGCTTAATAGTCGCCAATGAGCAGTTCTTC	few	TRBV13	TRBJ2-1	.
CASSPPLATDLVLHF	TGTGCCAGCAGTCCCCCATTAGCGACAGACCTAGTCCTCCACTTT	.	TRBV27	TRBJ1-6	.
CASSHASGRNTGELFF	TGTGCCAGCAGCCACGCTAGCGGGAGAAACACCGGGGAGCTGTTTTTT	.	TRBV28	TRBJ2-2	TRBD2
CASSIGESLGAGDTQYF	TGTGCCAGTAGCATAGGGGAATCCCTAGGGGCTGGAGATACGCAGTATTTT	.	TRBV19	TRBJ2-3	.
CASSPPRTGKRTEAFF	TGTGCCAGCAGCCCACCCCGGACAGGGAAGAGGACTGAAGCTTTCTTT	.	TRBV25-1	TRBJ1-1	TRBD1
CASSHSYEQYF	TGTGCCAGCAGTCATTCCTACGAGCAGTACTTC	.	TRBV12-3/TRBV12-4	TRBJ2-7	.
CASKRDSSGNTIYF	TGTGCCAGTAAAAGGGACAGCTCTGGAAACACCATATATTTT	.	TRBV19	TRBJ1-3	TRBD1
CASSSSTGGTYEQYF	TGTGCCAGCAGCAGTTCGACGGGGGGGACCTACGAGCAGTACTTC	.	TRBV27	TRBJ2-7	TRBD2
CASSFVGGGRNTEAFF	TGTGCCAGCAGTTTCGTTGGGGGAGGGAGGAACACTGAAGCTTTCTTT	.	TRBV28	TRBJ1-1	.
CASREADNWGWQFF	TGTGCCAGCAGGGAAGCGGATAACTGGGGATGGCAGTTCTTC	.	TRBV2	TRBJ2-1	.
CSVPTGDNEKLFF	TGCAGCGTCCCCACAGGGGACAATGAAAAACTGTTTTTT	.	TRBV29-1	TRBJ1-4	TRBD1
CASSLAAGQGASYEQYF	TGTGCCAGCAGCTTAGCGGCAGGACAGGGGGCCTCCTACGAGCAGTACTTC	.	TRBV7-6	TRBJ2-7	TRBD1
CSASALGNTIYF	TGCAGTGCTAGTGCTCTAGGAAACACCATATATTTT	.	TRBV20-1	TRBJ1-3	.
CASSIRGPDYGYTF	TGCGCCAGCAGCATAAGGGGGCCGGACTATGGCTACACCTTC	.	TRBV5-1	TRBJ1-2	TRBD1
CASSLQGAATNEKLFF	TGTGCCAGCAGTTTACAGGGGGCTGCCACTAATGAAAAACTGTTTTTT	.	TRBV28	TRBJ1-4	TRBD1
CASSPPSKYNEQFF	TGTGCCAGCAGCCCCCCGAGTAAGTACAATGAGCAGTTCTTC	.	TRBV7-3	TRBJ2-1	.
CASSLTGLAGGTDTQYF	TGTGCCAGCAGCTTAACGGGGCTAGCGGGAGGCACAGATACGCAGTATTTT	.	TRBV7-3	TRBJ2-3	TRBD2
CASSPASGREETQYF	TGCGCCAGCAGCCCCGCTAGCGGGCGAGAAGAGACCCAGTACTTC	.	TRBV5-1	TRBJ2-5	TRBD2